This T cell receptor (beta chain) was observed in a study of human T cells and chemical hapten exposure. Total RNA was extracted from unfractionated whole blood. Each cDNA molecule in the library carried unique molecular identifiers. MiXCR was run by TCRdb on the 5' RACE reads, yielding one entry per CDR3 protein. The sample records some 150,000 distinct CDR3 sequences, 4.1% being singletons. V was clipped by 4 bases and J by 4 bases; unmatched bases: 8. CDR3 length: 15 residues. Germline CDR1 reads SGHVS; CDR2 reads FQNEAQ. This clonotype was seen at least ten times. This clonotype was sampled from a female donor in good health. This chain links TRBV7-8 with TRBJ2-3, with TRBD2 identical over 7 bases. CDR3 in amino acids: CASSSPGRGADTQYF. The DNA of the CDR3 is TGTGCCAGCAGCTCCCCGGGGAGGGGTGCAGATACGCAGTATTTT.